The 15 T cell receptor beta chains listed next were all sequenced from one sample in a study of cytomegalovirus exposure and HLA in healthy donors. This PCR relied on a set of 60 Vbeta primers and 13 Jbeta primers. Produced via immunoSEQ multiplex PCR; TCRdb's table is partial and in-frame only. The table lists over 110,000 clones, under 90% of them singletons. Sequenced input: PBMCs. These receptors were collected from a man aged 40-49 years in good health and CMV-seronegative.

The J gene is TRBJ2-2, the V gene TRBV6-5, with 11 positions matching TRBD1. V lost 1 base and J lost 4; bases outside the gene matches: 2. CDR3 length equals 16 residues. Germline loops: CDR1 MNHEY, CDR2 SVGAGI. CDR3 amino acids: CASSYWGTGGTGELFF. DNA of the CDR3: TGTGCCAGCAGTTACTGGGGGACAGGGGGCACCGGGGAGCTGTTTTTT.

This clone is a singleton in its sample. The chain employs TRBV7-8 and TRBJ1-2; D is unclear. There are 13 residues in the CDR3. The ends were cut back, 3 bases at V and 4 bases at J, with 9 bases in the middle. Germline CDR1 and CDR2: SGHVS and FQNEAQ. The CDR3 region has the DNA TGTGCCAGCAGCTTTCAGGCTGCCTATGGCTACACCTTC. This codes for CASSFQAAYGYTF.

CDR3 DNA: TGTGCCAGTAGTCCCGGGTGGAGGACCTACAATGAGCAGTTCTTC. Translating it yields CASSPGWRTYNEQFF. The V gene is TRBV19, the J gene TRBJ2-1; D perhaps matches TRBD2 (5 bases). The ends were cut back, 5 bases at V and 2 bases at J, with 13 bases in the middle. Per germline, CDR1 LNHDA and CDR2 SQIVND (reference sequence). This CDR3 has 15 residues.

The chain links TRBV18 to TRBJ1-1; no reliable D call. Trimming shortened V by 3 bases and J by 3 bases, and 11 bases separated the two germline ends. Germline CDR1 reads KGHSH; CDR2 reads LQKENI. This CDR3 is 14 amino acids long. The CDR3, as DNA: TGTGCCAGCTCACCGGACTCACGAGACACTGAAGCTTTCTTT. Translated: CASSPDSRDTEAFF.

The chain uses TRBV2 and TRBJ2-7, with D maybe TRBD1 (5 bases). Germline CDR1 and CDR2: SNHLY and FYNNEI. The CDR3 covers 13 residues. V was pared by 3 bases and J by 4 bases, with 10 bases between. The CDR3 nucleotides are TGTGCCAGCAGTGATCAGGGTTTATACGAGCAGTACTTC. This sequence encodes CASSDQGLYEQYF.

The DNA of the CDR3 is TGCGCCAGCAGCTTCGCCACAGGGGGGTCCTACAATGAGCAGTTCTTC. It specifies CASSFATGGSYNEQFF. The chain employs TRBV5-1 and TRBJ2-1; 8 bases are a match to TRBD1. V gave up 2 bases and J gave up 1 base; unmatched junction bases: 5. The germline V gene encodes CDR1 SGHRS and CDR2 YFSETQ. This CDR3 spans 16 amino acids. The variable domain in full, with the rest retrieved from reference TRBV5-1 and TRBJ2-1, is KAGVTQTPRYLIKTRGQQVTLSCSPISGHRSVSWYQQTPGQGLQFLFEYFSETQRNKGNFPGRFSGRQFSNSRSEMNVSTLELGDSALYLCASSFATGGSYNEQFFGPGTRLTVL.

This clone was detected a few times. The rearrangement links TRBV7-2 to TRBJ2-6; a possible D gene is TRBD1 (6 bases). Germline V gene data show CDR1 as SGHTA and CDR2 as FQGNSA. V shed 1 base and J shed 0 bases, with 10 bases lying between them. The CDR3 has 17 residues. The CDR3 sequence: CASSLVGGDSGANVLTF. The DNA for the CDR3 is TGTGCCAGCAGCTTAGTAGGGGGAGACTCTGGGGCCAACGTCCTGACTTTC. Complete variable domain (other parts from reference TRBV7-2 and TRBJ2-6): GAGVSQSPSNKVTEKGKDVELRCDPISGHTALYWYRQSLGQGLEFLIYFQGNSAPDKSGLPSDRFSAERTGGSVSTLTIQRTQQEDSAVYLCASSLVGGDSGANVLTFGAGSRLTVL.

This chain links TRBV5-1 with TRBJ2-1; possibly TRBD1 or TRBD2 for D (7 bases each). Per germline, CDR1 SGHRS and CDR2 YFSETQ. The ends were cut back, 4 bases at V and 8 bases at J, with 22 bases in the middle. CDR3 length equals 16 residues. CDR3 loop: CASSLGGGPPGDEQFF. DNA for the CDR3: TGCGCCAGCAGCCTGGGAGGGGGCCCCCCGGGGGATGAGCAGTTCTTC.

The chain combines TRBV10-2 with TRBJ2-7; TRBD1 matches at 7 bases. CDR3 length equals 16 residues. Trimming removed 0 bases from V and 2 bases from J; junction bases left unmatched: 7. Per germline, CDR1 WSHSY and CDR2 SAAADI. In DNA form, the CDR3 reads TGCGCCAGCAGTGAGTCAAGGGACAGATTTACCTACGAGCAGTACTTC. This translates into CASSESRDRFTYEQYF.

The chain carries TRBV15 and TRBJ2-7; 10 bases match TRBD2. The CDR3 consists of 18 residues. Germline CDR1 LNHNV, CDR2 YYDKDF (reference sequence). V lost 0 bases, J lost 4 bases, and 12 bases stayed unmatched. For the CDR3, the DNA is TGTGCCACCAGCAGAGATAGACGGGCCGGGACTAGCGATTACGAGCAGTACTTC. It encodes CATSRDRRAGTSDYEQYF.

The chain uses TRBV18 and TRBJ1-1; 9 bases match TRBD1. Looked up from germline, CDR1 is KGHSH and CDR2 is LQKENI. Unmatched junction bases numbered 11, after V lost 3 bases and J lost 6 bases. CDR3 length equals 16 residues. CDR3 nucleotide sequence: TGTGCCAGCTCACCGGGACAGGGACGCTCCGGGGCTGAAGCTTTCTTT. This encodes CASSPGQGRSGAEAFF.

The chain joins TRBV6-5 to TRBJ2-7, with TRBD1 identical over 10 bases. From germline, CDR1 is MNHEY and CDR2 SVGAGI. The CDR3 has 14 amino acids. V lost 7 bases, J lost 3 bases, and 6 bases stayed unmatched. The CDR3 here is CASNPTGGFYEQYF. The CDR3 nucleotides are TGTGCCAGCAATCCGACAGGGGGCTTCTACGAGCAGTACTTC.

The chain carries TRBV10-3 and TRBJ2-7; D might be TRBD2 (6 bases). The CDR3 has 17 residues. Germline-derived CDR1 and CDR2 are ENHRY and SYGVKD. V lost 0 bases and J lost 0, with 15 bases in between. The CDR3 spells CAISESPAAGHSYEQYF. The CDR3 DNA reads TGTGCCATCAGTGAGTCCCCCGCGGCGGGGCACTCCTACGAGCAGTACTTC.

The genes are TRBV30 and TRBJ1-1; D not resolved. V gave up 7 bases and J gave up 5 bases, with 14 bases separating them. The CDR3 runs to 12 residues. Germline V gives CDR1 GTSNPN, CDR2 SVGIG (reference sequence). For the CDR3, the DNA is TGTGCCTACCAACCCTTCGGGACTGAAGCTTTCTTT. This gives the protein CAYQPFGTEAFF.

The chain couples TRBV9 to TRBJ2-2, with D maybe TRBD2 (6 bases). The CDR3 sequence is 16 residues long. Germline CDR1 reads SGDLS; CDR2 reads YYNGEE. V was shortened by 6 bases and J by 0 bases, with 15 bases between the two germline ends. The chain's CDR3 is CASNPGSGTNTGELFF. The CDR3 nucleotides are TGTGCCAGCAACCCCGGTAGCGGAACGAACACCGGGGAGCTGTTTTTT.